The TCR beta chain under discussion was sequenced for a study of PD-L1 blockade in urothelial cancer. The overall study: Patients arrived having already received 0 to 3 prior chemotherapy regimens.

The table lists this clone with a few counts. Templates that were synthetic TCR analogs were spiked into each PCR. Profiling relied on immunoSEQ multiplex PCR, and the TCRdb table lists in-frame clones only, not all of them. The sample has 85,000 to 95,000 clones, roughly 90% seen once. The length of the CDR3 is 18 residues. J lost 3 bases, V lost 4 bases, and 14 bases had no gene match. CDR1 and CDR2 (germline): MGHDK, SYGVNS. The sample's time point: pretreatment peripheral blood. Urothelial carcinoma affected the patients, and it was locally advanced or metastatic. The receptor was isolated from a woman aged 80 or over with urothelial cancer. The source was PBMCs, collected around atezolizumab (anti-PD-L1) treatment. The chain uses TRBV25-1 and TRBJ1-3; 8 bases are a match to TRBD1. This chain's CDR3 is CASSGQHTQGALGNTIYF. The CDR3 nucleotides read TGTGCCAGCAGTGGACAACACACTCAGGGGGCGCTTGGAAACACCATATATTTT.